A single sample is the source of the 15 T cell receptor beta chains below, sequenced in a study of PD-1 blockade in mismatch repair-deficient tumors. Libraries were prepared by immunoSEQ multiplex PCR; TCRdb keeps only in-frame clonotypes and omits some of them. The sample holds approximately 37,000 clones, roughly 84% seen once. This material consisted of peripheral blood, taken around 75 weeks after starting pembrolizumab. Source of these receptors: an adult with mismatch repair-deficient cancer.

This sequence joins TRBV11-2 and TRBJ1-2, with unresolved D. Germline V gene data show CDR1 as SGHAT and CDR2 as FQNNGV. The V gene lost 1 base and the J gene lost 1 base, with 7 bases spanning the gap. This CDR3 has 14 amino acids. The CDR3 coding sequence is TGTGCCAGCAGCTTAGCTGGTAATAACTATGGCTACACCTTC. This gives the protein CASSLAGNNYGYTF.

The genes are TRBV14 and TRBJ2-2, with TRBD2 identical over 9 bases. With V trimmed by 1 base and J by 6 bases, 12 bases remained unmatched. The V gene's germline CDR1 is SGHDN and CDR2 FVKESK. The CDR3 spans 18 residues. The CDR3 region is CASSQVPPGLAFPGELFF. The CDR3, as DNA: TGTGCCAGCAGCCAAGTACCCCCGGGACTAGCTTTCCCCGGGGAGCTGTTTTTT.

Only one count was recorded for this clone. The genes are TRBV6-5 and TRBJ1-1; tentative D call: TRBD1 (5 bases). The CDR3 spans 14 residues. In germline, CDR1 is MNHEY, CDR2 SVGAGI. Trimming took 2 bases from V and 5 from J, leaving 12 bases between them. The CDR3 is CASSYRGGGTEAFF. The CDR3 DNA follows: TGTGCCAGCAGTTACCGGGGTGGGGGGACTGAAGCTTTCTTT.

This chain connects TRBV6-4 to TRBJ1-1; TRBD1 is a possible D gene (5 bases). The CDR3 is made up of 13 amino acids. Trimming took off 10 bases at V and 4 bases at J, with 16 bases between the two ends. The germline CDR1 and CDR2 sequences are MRHNA and SNTAGT. CDR3 residues: CATSIGVGTEAFF. The CDR3 nucleotides read TGTGCCACTAGCATAGGGGTTGGCACTGAAGCTTTCTTT.

The chain joins TRBV19 to TRBJ2-2; no reliable D call. Trimming pared 3 bases from V and 2 bases from J, leaving 7 bases between. Germline lookup yields CDR1 LNHDA and CDR2 SQIVND (reference sequence). The CDR3 is 14 residues long. The CDR3 DNA sequence: TGTGCCAGTAGTATTGGGCCTAACACCGGGGAGCTGTTTTTT. Protein: CASSIGPNTGELFF.

The gene calls are TRBV5-1 and TRBJ1-2, with 11 bases aligning to TRBD1. The CDR3 runs to 14 residues. Germline CDR1 SGHRS, CDR2 YFSETQ. Germline trimming cut 3 bases from V and 7 bases from J; bases unmatched to any gene: 5. The CDR3 sequence is CASSSGQGAFGYTF. CDR3 DNA: TGCGCCAGCAGCTCCGGACAGGGGGCTTTTGGCTACACCTTC.

J is TRBJ1-2 and V is TRBV19; D is undetermined. V shed 3 bases and J shed 4 bases, with 9 bases lying between them. This CDR3 spans 13 amino acids. From germline, CDR1 is LNHDA and CDR2 SQIVND (reference sequence). DNA for the CDR3: TGTGCCAGTAGTATTAGATCCACCTATGGCTACACCTTC. Encoded protein: CASSIRSTYGYTF.

This chain joins TRBV5-1 and TRBJ2-1; 8 bases align to TRBD2. CDR3 size: 16 residues. V dropped 0 bases and J dropped 8; count of bases not matched to a gene: 10. The germline V gene has CDR1 SGHRS and CDR2 YFSETQ. In DNA, the CDR3 is TGCGCCAGCAGCTTGGTGCTCGCGGGAGGTGGGGATGAGCAGTTCTTC. Its protein is CASSLVLAGGGDEQFF.

The rearrangement uses TRBV2 and TRBJ1-1; D ambiguous. Trimming cost V 5 bases and J 7 bases, with 14 bases left between them. The CDR3 consists of 13 residues. Per germline, CDR1 SNHLY and CDR2 FYNNEI. The CDR3 DNA is TGTGCCAGCAGTCCGGTCGTGTCGTATGAAGCTTTCTTT. This sequence encodes CASSPVVSYEAFF. Supplemented by reference TRBV2 and TRBJ1-1, the full variable domain reads EPEVTQTPSHQVTQMGQEVILRCVPISNHLYFYWYRQILGQKVEFLVSFYNNEISEKSEIFDDQFSVERPDGSNFTLKIRSTKLEDSAMYFCASSPVVSYEAFFGQGTRLTVV.

The chain is built from TRBV6-4 and TRBJ2-2; TRBD2 aligns across 11 bases. Germline V lookup: CDR1 MRHNA, CDR2 SNTAGT. The CDR3 is 14 amino acids. J gave up 6 bases and V 4 bases, and 1 base lay outside the gene matches. CDR3 sequence: CASSVLAGAGELFF. The DNA of the CDR3 is TGTGCCAGCAGTGTACTAGCGGGAGCCGGGGAGCTGTTTTTT.

The CDR3 DNA reads TGTGCCAGCAGCCAAGAATGGGGCGCATTCAGTGAGCAGTTCTTC. Its translation is CASSQEWGAFSEQFF. V usage is TRBV14 and J usage is TRBJ2-1; D possibly corresponds to TRBD1 (5 bases). The germline V and J ends were trimmed by 0 bases and 9 bases, with 15 bases remaining between them. The CDR3 has 15 residues. Germline CDR1 is SGHDN and CDR2 is FVKESK.

The chain has TRBV9 and TRBJ2-1; D call uncertain. Germline V gene lookup returns CDR1 SGDLS and CDR2 YYNGEE. Trimming stripped 1 base from V and 1 base from J, with 6 bases between. This CDR3 comprises 14 residues. CDR3 in amino acids: CASSVSESYNEQFF. DNA of the CDR3: TGTGCCAGCAGCGTAAGTGAGTCCTACAATGAGCAGTTCTTC.

The rearrangement joins TRBV2 to TRBJ2-2, with 10 bases that match TRBD2. The CDR3 consists of 16 residues. Germline V gene sequence: CDR1 SNHLY, CDR2 FYNNEI. Losses at the gene ends were 5 bases for V and 4 bases for J; bases not matched to a gene: 7. CDR3 sequence: CASSRASGSGTGELFF. The CDR3 DNA sequence: TGTGCCAGCAGTAGGGCTAGCGGGAGCGGCACCGGGGAGCTGTTTTTT.

The rearrangement joins TRBV9 to TRBJ1-1; TRBD1 agrees at 8 bases. CDR1 and CDR2 from the germline V gene are SGDLS and YYNGEE. CDR3 length: 14 amino acids. J was trimmed by 3 bases and V by 1 base; bases with no gene match: 2. CDR3 DNA sequence: TGTGCCAGCAGCGTACAGGGGGCTGACACTGAAGCTTTCTTT. Its translation: CASSVQGADTEAFF.

The chain has TRBV13 and TRBJ1-5; D not certain. The closer fit of TRBJ1-1 to the DNA end suggests the J call may be wrong. Germline assignment: CDR1 PRHDT and CDR2 FYEKMQ (reference sequence). The CDR3 loop spans 10 amino acids. The CDR3 region is CASSWRTAFF. The CDR3 bases are TGTGCCAGCAGCTGGAGGACAGCTTTCTTT.